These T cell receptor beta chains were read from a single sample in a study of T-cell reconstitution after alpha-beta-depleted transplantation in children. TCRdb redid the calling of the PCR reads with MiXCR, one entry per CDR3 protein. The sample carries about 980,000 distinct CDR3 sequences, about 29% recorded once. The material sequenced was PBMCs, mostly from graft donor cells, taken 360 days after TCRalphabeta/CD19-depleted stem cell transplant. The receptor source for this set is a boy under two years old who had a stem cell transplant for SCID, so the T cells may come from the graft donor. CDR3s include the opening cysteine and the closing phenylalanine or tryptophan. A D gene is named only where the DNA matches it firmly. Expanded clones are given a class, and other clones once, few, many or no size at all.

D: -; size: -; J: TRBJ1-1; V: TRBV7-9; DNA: TGTGCCATCGAGGGGGTGTTGGGCACTGAAGCTTTCTTT; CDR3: CAIEGVLGTEAFF
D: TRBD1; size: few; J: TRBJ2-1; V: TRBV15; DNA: TGTGCCACCAGCAGAAGACAGGGGACCTACAATGAGCAGTTCTTC; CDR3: CATSRRQGTYNEQFF
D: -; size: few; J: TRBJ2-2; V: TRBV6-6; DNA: TGTGCCAGCAGTTTACGGGGACTTGGGGAGCTGTTTTTT; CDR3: CASSLRGLGELFF
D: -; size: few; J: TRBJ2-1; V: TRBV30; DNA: TGTGCCTGGAGTGTATTACAGGGCTACAATGAGCAGTTCTTC; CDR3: CAWSVLQGYNEQFF
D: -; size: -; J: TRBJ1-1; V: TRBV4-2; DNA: TGTGCCAGCAGCCAAAGTGTGTTGGGGGACACTGAAGCTTTCTTT; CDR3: CASSQSVLGDTEAFF
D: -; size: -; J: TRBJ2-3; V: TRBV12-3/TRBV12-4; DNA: TGTGCCAGCAGTTCCCTGGGATCCACCACAGATACGCAGTATTTT; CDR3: CASSSLGSTTDTQYF
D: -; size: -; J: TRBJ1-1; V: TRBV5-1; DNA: TGCGCCAGCAGCTTGACGTATATGAACACTGAAGCTTTCTTT; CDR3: CASSLTYMNTEAFF
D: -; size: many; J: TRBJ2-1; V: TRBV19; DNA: TGTGCCAGTAGTATAGGGTACAATGAGCAGTTCTTC; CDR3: CASSIGYNEQFF
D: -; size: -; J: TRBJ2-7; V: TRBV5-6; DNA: TGTGCCAGCAGCTATCGGACCGGGAGGCAGTACTTC; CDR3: CASSYRTGRQYF
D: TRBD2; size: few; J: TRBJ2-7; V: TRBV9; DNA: TGTGCCAGCAGCCCCAGACTAGCGGGGGGGCCTTGGGAGCAGTACTTC; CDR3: CASSPRLAGGPWEQYF